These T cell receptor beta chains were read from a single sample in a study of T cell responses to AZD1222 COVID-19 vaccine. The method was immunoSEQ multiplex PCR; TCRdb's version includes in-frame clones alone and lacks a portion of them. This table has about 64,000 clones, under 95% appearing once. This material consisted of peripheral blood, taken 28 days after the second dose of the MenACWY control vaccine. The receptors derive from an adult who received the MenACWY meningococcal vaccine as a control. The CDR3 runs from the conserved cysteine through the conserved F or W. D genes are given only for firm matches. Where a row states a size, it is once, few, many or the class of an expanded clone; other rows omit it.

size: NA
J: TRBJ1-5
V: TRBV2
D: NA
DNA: TGTGCCAGCGCCGTGGGGGATAGCAATCAGCCCCAGCATTTT
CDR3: CASAVGDSNQPQHF

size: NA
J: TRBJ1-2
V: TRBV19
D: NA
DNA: TGTGCCAGTAGTATGGGGACATACTTTTATGGCTACACCTTC
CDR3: CASSMGTYFYGYTF

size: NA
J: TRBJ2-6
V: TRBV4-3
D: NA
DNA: TGCGCCAGCAGCCAAGAAGTAGGGTCTGGGGCCAACGTCCTGACTTTC
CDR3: CASSQEVGSGANVLTF

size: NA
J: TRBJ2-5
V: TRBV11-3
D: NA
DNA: TGTGCCAGTGGGACCTCTAGTAGAGAGACCCAGTACTTC
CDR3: CASGTSSRETQYF

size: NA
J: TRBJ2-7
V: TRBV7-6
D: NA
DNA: TGTGCCAGCAGCTTCGGCCAGGACTACGAGCAGTACTTC
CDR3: CASSFGQDYEQYF

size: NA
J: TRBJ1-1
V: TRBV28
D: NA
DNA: TGTGCCAGCAGTTTGGGGGCCAGAGGGGGAGCTTTCTTT
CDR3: CASSLGARGGAFF

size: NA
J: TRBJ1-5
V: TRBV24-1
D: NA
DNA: TGTGCCACCAGCGCGGGTTCATTCCAGCCCCAGCATTTT
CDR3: CATSAGSFQPQHF

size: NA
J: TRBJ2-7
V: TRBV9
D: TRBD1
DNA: TGTGCCAGCAGCGGACTATACGACCGGGACAGGGGATCCTACGAGCAGTACTTC
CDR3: CASSGLYDRDRGSYEQYF

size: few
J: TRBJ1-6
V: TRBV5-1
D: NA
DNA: TGCGCCAGCAGCTCTACGTCTCAAATGAGTTCACCCCTCCACTTT
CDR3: CASSSTSQMSSPLHF

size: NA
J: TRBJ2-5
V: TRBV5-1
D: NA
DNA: TGCGCCAGCAGCTTGGGGGCTGGCAGGGGAGGAGAGACCCAGTACTTC
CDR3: CASSLGAGRGGETQYF

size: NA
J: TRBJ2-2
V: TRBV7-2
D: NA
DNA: TGTGCCAGCAGCTTAAACACAGGCGTCACCGGGGAGCTGTTTTTT
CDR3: CASSLNTGVTGELFF

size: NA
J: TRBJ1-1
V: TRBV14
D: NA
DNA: TGTGCCAGCAGCTCCAGAAACACTGAAGCTTTCTTT
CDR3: CASSSRNTEAFF

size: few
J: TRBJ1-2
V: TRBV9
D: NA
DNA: TGTGCCAGCAGCGTAGACTCCGCTGTAGTCTATGGCTACACCTTC
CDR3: CASSVDSAVVYGYTF

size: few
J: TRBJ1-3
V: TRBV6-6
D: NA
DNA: TGTGCCAGCAGTCCACACGCTACTGGAAACACCATATATTTT
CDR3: CASSPHATGNTIYF

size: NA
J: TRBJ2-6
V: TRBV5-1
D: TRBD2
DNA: TGCGCCAGCAACCAAGCGGGAGGGCCCTTTGGGGCCAACGTCCTGACTTTC
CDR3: CASNQAGGPFGANVLTF

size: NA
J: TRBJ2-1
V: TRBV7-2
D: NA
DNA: TGTGCCAGCAGCTCGGTGCCTAACAATGAGCAGTTCTTC
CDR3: CASSSVPNNEQFF

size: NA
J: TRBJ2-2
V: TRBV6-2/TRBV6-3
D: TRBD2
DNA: TGTGCCAGCAGTTCTAGCGGGGGGAACACCGGGGAGCTGTTTTTT
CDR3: CASSSSGGNTGELFF

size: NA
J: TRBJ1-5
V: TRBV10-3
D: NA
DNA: TGTGCCATCAGTGAGGGGGGACAGCCCCAGCATTTT
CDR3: CAISEGGQPQHF

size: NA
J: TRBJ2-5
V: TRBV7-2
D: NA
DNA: TGTGCCAGCAGCCCATCGGGAACACCCGGGGCCCAGTACTTC
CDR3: CASSPSGTPGAQYF

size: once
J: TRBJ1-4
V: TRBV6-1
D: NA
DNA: TGTGCCAGCAGTGAAGCCGTCGCCTTTGGTGAAAAACTGTTTTTT
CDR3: CASSEAVAFGEKLFF

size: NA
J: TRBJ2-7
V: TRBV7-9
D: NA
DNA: TGTGCCAGCAGCTTAACCGCCTACGAGCAGTACTTC
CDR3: CASSLTAYEQYF

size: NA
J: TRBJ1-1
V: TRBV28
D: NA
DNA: TGTGCCAGCAGCCGGGTGATGAACACTGAAGCTTTCTTT
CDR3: CASSRVMNTEAFF

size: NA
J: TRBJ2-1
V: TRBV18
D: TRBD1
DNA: TGTGCCAGCTCACTCCGACAGGGAGCTCTTAGTGAGCAGTTCTTC
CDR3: CASSLRQGALSEQFF

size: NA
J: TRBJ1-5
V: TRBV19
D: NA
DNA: TGTGCCAGTAGTATCATTGGCCGGGGGGAGAGCAATCAGCCCCAGCATTTT
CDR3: CASSIIGRGESNQPQHF

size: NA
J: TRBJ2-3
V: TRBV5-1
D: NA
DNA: TGCGCCAGCAGCCTGGGGGCTATCACAGATACGCAGTATTTT
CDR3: CASSLGAITDTQYF

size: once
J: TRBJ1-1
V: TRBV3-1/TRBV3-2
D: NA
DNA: TGTGCCAGCAGCCAAGATTACGAGGCAGGGTGGACCACTGAAGCTTTCTTT
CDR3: CASSQDYEAGWTTEAFF

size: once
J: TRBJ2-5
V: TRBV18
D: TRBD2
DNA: TGTGCCAGCTCACCACCTAGCGGGAGTTTCGAGACCCAGTACTTC
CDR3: CASSPPSGSFETQYF

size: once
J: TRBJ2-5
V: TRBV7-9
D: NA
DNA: TGTGCCAGCAGCTTCGGTAGGGTGGAGACCCAGTACTTC
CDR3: CASSFGRVETQYF

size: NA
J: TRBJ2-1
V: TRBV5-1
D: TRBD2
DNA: TGCGCCAGCGGGGGGAGCGGGGGCCCGTACAATGAGCAGTTCTTC
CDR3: CASGGSGGPYNEQFF

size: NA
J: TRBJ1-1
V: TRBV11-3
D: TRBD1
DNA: TGTGCCAGCAGCTTTGCAGGGGGCACTGAAGCTTTCTTT
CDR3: CASSFAGGTEAFF

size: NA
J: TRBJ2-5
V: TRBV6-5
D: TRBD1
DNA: TGTGCCAGCAGCCAGGGGGCGGTAAAGACCCAGTACTTC
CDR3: CASSQGAVKTQYF

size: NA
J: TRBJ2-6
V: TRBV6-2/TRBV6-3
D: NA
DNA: TGTGCCAGCAGTTACCGGGGGTCTGGGGCCAACGTCCTGACTTTC
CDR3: CASSYRGSGANVLTF

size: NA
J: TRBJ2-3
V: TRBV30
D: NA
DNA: TGTGCCTGGAGTGTATTGGCTATAGTGAGAGATACGCAGTATTTT
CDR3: CAWSVLAIVRDTQYF

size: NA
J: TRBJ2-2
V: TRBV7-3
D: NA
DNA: TGTGCCAGCAGCAGGGGACGGGGACGGGAGCTGTTTTTT
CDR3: CASSRGRGRELFF

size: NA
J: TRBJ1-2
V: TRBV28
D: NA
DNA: TGTGCCAGCCGAGGGACCGTCTATGGCTACACCTTC
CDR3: CASRGTVYGYTF

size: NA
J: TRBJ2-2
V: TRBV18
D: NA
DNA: TGTGCCAGCTCACCAATGCGGGATGCCACGGGGGAGCTGTTTTTT
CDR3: CASSPMRDATGELFF

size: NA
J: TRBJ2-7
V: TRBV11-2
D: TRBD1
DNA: TGTGCCACTCGAGGACAGGGCTTCGGTGGGCAGTACTTC
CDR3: CATRGQGFGGQYF

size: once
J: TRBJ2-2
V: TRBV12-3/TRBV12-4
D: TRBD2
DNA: TGTGCCAGCAGACCTAGCGGGATCGGGGAGCTGTTTTTT
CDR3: CASRPSGIGELFF

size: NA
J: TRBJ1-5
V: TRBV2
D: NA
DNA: TGTGCCAGCAGAACAGGGAGCAATCAGCCCCAGCATTTT
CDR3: CASRTGSNQPQHF

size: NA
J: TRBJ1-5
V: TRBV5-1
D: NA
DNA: TGCGCCAGCAGCTCCGGGACTCAGAATCAGCCCCAGCATTTT
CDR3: CASSSGTQNQPQHF

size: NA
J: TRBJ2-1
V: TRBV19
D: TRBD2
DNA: TGTGCCAGTAGTCCGGACGCGGGAGGGAATGAGCAGTTCTTC
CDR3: CASSPDAGGNEQFF

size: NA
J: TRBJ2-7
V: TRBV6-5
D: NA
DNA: TGTGCCAGCAGTTTTGAACCGAGCTCCTACGAGCAGTACTTC
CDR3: CASSFEPSSYEQYF

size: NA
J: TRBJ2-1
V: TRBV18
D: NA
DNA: TGTGCCAGCTCACCAAAGGAGTCCAGCTCCTACAATGAGCAGTTCTTC
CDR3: CASSPKESSSYNEQFF

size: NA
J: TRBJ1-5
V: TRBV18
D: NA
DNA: TGTGCCAGCTCACCGGACGGGGGCCTCAATCAGCCCCAGCATTTT
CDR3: CASSPDGGLNQPQHF

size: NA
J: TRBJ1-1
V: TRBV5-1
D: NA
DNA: TGCGCCAGCAGCCCAGATAGTTGGAGGAATGAAGCTTTCTTT
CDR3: CASSPDSWRNEAFF

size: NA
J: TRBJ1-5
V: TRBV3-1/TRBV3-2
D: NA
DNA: TGTGCCAGCAGCCGCGGTACCACCGGGAGTCAGCCCCAGCATTTT
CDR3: CASSRGTTGSQPQHF

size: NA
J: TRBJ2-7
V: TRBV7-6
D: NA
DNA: TGTGCCAGCAGCTTAGGGGGTAGCGGCGAGCAGTACTTC
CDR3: CASSLGGSGEQYF

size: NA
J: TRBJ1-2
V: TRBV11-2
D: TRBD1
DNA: TGTGCCAGCAGCACCCGGACAGGGGGGTACTATGGCTACACCTTC
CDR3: CASSTRTGGYYGYTF

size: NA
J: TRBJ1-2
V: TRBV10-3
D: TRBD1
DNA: TGTGCCATCAGAAAGGGACAGGGAGGGGGCGACTATGGCTACACCTTC
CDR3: CAIRKGQGGGDYGYTF

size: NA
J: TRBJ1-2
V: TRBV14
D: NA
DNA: TGTGCCAGCAGCCAAGAGCCGGGTCGGAGAGGCTACACCTTC
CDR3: CASSQEPGRRGYTF

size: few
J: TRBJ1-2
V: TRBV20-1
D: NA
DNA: TGCAGTGCTAGACAGGAAAATGGCTACACCTTC
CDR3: CSARQENGYTF

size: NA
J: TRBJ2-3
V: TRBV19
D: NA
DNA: TGTGCCAGTATCTCTCGTGGGGAGGATACGCAGTATTTT
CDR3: CASISRGEDTQYF

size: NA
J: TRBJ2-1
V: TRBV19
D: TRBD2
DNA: TGTGCCAGTAGTGGGAGCGGGAGGGGGAATGAGCAGTTCTTC
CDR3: CASSGSGRGNEQFF

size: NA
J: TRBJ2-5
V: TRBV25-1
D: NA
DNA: TGTGCCAGCAGTGAAGGGGACGTAGGACAGCAAGAGACCCAGTACTTC
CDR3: CASSEGDVGQQETQYF

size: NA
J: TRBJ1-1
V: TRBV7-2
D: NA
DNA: TGTGCCAGCAGCTCCGGCGGGGTCCTGAGGGCCACTGAAGCTTTCTTT
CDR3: CASSSGGVLRATEAFF

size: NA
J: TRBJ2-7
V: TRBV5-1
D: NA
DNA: TGCGCCAGCAGACACGAGCGGGCCGCGGGGCAGTACTTC
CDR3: CASRHERAAGQYF

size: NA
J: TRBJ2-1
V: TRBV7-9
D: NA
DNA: TGTGCCAGCAGCTCGCCGACTCTTACCTACAATGAGCAGTTCTTC
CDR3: CASSSPTLTYNEQFF

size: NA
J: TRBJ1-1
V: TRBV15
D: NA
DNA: TGTGCCACCAGCAGAGACCTTCCCCCATTTTTCTTT
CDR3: CATSRDLPPFFF

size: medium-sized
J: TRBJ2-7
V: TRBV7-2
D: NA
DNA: TGTGCCAGCAGCCCTACAGGAGCTTACGAGCAGTACTTC
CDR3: CASSPTGAYEQYF